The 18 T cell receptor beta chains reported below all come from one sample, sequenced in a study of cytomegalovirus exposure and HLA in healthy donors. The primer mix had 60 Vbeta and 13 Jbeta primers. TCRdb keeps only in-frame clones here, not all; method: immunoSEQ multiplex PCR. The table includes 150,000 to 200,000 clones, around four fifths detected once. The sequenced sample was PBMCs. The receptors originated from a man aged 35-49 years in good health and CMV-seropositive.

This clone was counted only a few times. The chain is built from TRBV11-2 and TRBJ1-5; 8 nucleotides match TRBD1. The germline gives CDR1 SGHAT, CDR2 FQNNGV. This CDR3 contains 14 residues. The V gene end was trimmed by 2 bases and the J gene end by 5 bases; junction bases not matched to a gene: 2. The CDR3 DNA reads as TGTGCCAGCAGCTTAACAGGGGGGGATCAGCCCCAGCATTTT. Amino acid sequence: CASSLTGGDQPQHF.

The CDR3, as DNA: TGTGCCACCCCCGGAGGGACAGGGACCGAGACCCAGTACTTC. This sequence encodes CATPGGTGTETQYF. The rearrangement uses TRBV2 and TRBJ2-5, with 9 positions matching TRBD1. The J segment lost 5 bases and the V segment lost 10 bases, leaving 11 bases of the junction unmatched. Germline lookup yields CDR1 SNHLY and CDR2 FYNNEI. The CDR3 sequence is 14 residues long. Using reference TRBV2 and TRBJ2-5 for the parts outside the CDR3, the full variable domain is EPEVTQTPSHQVTQMGQEVILRCVPISNHLYFYWYRQILGQKVEFLVSFYNNEISEKSEIFDDQFSVERPDGSNFTLKIRSTKLEDSAMYFCATPGGTGTETQYFGPGTRLLVL.

The CDR3 nucleotides read TGTGCCAGCAGCTTAGCGCGACTAGAAAATGAGCAGTTCTTC. Translated, it gives CASSLARLENEQFF. This chain joins TRBV7-8 and TRBJ2-1; a possible D gene is TRBD2 (6 bases). There are 14 residues in the CDR3. Trimming took off 0 bases at V and 7 bases at J, with 10 bases between the two ends. Looked up from germline, CDR1 is SGHVS and CDR2 is FQNEAQ.

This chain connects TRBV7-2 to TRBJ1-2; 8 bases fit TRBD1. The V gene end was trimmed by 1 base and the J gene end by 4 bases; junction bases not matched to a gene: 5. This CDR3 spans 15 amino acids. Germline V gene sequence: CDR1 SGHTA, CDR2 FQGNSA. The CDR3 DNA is TGTGCCAGCAGCTTAGGAACAGGGGGGACCTATGGCTACACCTTC. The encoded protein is CASSLGTGGTYGYTF.

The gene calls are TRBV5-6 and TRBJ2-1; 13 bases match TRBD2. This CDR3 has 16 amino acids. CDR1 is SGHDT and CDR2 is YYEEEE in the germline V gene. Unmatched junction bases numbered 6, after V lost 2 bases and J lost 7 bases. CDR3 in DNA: TGTGCCAGCAGCTTCCGGACTAGCGGGAGACGGAATGAGCAGTTCTTC. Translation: CASSFRTSGRRNEQFF.

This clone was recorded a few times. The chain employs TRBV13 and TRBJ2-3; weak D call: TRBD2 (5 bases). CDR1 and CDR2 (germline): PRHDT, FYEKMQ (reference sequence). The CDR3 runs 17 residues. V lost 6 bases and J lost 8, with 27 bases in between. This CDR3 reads CASSRTGGADIIGTQYF. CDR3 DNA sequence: TGTGCCAGCAGTCGGACGGGCGGAGCGGATATAATTGGTACGCAGTATTTT. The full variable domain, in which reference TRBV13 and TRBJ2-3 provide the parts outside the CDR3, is AAGVIQSPRHLIKEKRETATLKCYPIPRHDTVYWYQQGPGQDPQFLISFYEKMQSDKGSIPDRFSAQQFSDYHSELNMSSLELGDSALYFCASSRTGGADIIGTQYFGPGTRLTVL.

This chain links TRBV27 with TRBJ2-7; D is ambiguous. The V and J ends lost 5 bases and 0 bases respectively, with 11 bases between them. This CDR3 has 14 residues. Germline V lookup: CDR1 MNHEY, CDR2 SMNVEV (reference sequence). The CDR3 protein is CASSVTEYSYEQYF. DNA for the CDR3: TGTGCCAGCAGTGTCACAGAGTACTCCTACGAGCAGTACTTC.

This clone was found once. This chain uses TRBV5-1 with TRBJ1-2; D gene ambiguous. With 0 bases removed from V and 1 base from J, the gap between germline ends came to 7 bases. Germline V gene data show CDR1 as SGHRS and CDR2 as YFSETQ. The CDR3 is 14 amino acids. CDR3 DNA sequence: TGCGCCAGCAGCTTGGAACAGAATAACTATGGCTACACCTTC. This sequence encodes CASSLEQNNYGYTF.

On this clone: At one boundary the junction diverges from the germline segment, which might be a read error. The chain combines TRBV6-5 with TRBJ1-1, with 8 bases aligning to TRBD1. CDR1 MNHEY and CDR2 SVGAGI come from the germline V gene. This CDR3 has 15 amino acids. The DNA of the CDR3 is TGTGCCAGCAGTAACTCACAGGGGGGGGGCACTGAAGCTTTCTTT. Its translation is CASSNSQGGGTEAFF.

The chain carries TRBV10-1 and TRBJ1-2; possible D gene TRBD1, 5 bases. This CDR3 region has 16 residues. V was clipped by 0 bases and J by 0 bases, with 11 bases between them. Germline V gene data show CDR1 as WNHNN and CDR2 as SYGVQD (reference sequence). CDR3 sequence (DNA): TGCGCCAGCAGTGAGTCGCCAGGGTTCACTAACTATGGCTACACCTTC. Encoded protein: CASSESPGFTNYGYTF.

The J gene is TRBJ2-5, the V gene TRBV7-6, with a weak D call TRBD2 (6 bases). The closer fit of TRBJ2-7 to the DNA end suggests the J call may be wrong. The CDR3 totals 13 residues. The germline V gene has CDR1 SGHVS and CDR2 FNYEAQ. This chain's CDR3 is CASSLGGGYEQYF. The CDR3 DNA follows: TGTGCCAGCAGCTTAGGCGGAGGGTACGAGCAGTACTTC.

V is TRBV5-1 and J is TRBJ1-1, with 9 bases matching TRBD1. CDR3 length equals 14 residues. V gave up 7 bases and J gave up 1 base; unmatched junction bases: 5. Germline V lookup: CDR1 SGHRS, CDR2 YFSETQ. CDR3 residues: CASGDRAGNTEAFF. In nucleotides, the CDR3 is TGCGCCAGCGGGGACAGGGCTGGGAACACTGAAGCTTTCTTT.

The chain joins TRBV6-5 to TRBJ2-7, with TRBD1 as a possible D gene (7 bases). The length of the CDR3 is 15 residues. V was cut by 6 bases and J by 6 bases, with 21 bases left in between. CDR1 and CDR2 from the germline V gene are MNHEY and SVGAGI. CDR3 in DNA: TGTGCCAGCAGAGTCGGGGCAGGGGGGAGGAGCGAGCAGTACTTC. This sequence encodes CASRVGAGGRSEQYF.

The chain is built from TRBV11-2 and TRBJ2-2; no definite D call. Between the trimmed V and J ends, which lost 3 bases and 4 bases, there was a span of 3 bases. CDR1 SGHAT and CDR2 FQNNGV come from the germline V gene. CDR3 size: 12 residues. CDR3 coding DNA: TGTGCCAGCAGCTTCATCACCGGGGAGCTGTTTTTT. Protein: CASSFITGELFF.

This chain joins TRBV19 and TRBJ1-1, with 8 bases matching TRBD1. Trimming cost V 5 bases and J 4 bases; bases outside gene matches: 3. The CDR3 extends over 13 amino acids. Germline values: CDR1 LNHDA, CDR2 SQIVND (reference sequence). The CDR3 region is CASSLDRGTEAFF. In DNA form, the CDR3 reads TGTGCCAGTAGTCTCGACAGGGGCACTGAAGCTTTCTTT.

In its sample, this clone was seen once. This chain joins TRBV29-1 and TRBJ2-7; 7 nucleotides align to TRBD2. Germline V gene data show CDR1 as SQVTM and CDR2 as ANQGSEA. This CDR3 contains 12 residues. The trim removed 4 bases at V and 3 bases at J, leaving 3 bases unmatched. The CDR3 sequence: CSVASGHYEQYF. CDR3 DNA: TGCAGCGTTGCTAGCGGACACTACGAGCAGTACTTC.

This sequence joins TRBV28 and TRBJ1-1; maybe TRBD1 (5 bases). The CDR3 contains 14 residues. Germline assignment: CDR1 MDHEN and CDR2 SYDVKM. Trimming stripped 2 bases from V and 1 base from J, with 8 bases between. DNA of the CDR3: TGTGCCAGCAGTTTAGGACACTGGAACACTGAAGCTTTCTTT. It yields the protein CASSLGHWNTEAFF. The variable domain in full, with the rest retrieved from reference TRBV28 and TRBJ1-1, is DVKVTQSSRYLVKRTGEKVFLECVQDMDHENMFWYRQDPGLGLRLIYFSYDVKMKEKGDIPEGYSVSREKKERFSLILESASTNQTSMYLCASSLGHWNTEAFFGQGTRLTVV.

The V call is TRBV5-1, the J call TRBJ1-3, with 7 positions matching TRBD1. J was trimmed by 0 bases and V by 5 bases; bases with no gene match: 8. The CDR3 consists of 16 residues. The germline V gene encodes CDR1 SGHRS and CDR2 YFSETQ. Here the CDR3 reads CASSISGTASGNTIYF. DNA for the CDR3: TGCGCCAGCAGTATCTCCGGGACAGCCTCTGGAAACACCATATATTTT.